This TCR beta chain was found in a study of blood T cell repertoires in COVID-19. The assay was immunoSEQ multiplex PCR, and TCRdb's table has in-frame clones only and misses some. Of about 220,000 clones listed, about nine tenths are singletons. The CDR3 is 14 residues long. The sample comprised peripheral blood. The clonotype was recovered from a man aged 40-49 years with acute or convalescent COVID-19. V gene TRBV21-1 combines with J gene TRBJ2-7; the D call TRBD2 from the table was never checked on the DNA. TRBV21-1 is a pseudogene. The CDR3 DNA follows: TGTGCCAGCAGCCCTCTAGACCCCTCCTACGAGCAGTACTTC. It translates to CASSPLDPSYEQYF.